This TCR beta chain appears in the sequencing data of a study of shared clonotypes between healthy human individuals. Assay: immunoSEQ multiplex PCR; the TCRdb copy retains only in-frame clones and omits some. Among around 2.1 million clones, 95% were seen once, and the ten largest hold 0.13%. Everyone who donated was a Caucasian adult who lived in Nashville, Tennessee. The CDR3 runs 15 residues. Germline CDR1 and CDR2: SGDLS and YYNGEE. The V segment lost 2 bases and the J segment 6 bases; nucleotides outside the gene matches: 7. Source material: naive CD4+ T cells sorted from blood. The sample's subset: CD45RA+ positively selected. The sequence was collected from a man younger than 35 in good health. The chain uses TRBV9 and TRBJ2-1, with TRBD2 matching over 8 bases. The CDR3 loop is CASSVSGSSFNEQFF. The CDR3 DNA sequence: TGTGCCAGCAGCGTGAGCGGGAGTTCATTCAATGAGCAGTTCTTC.